The next 26 T cell receptor beta chains were all read from a single sample in a study of T cells in Graves' hyperthyroidism and ophthalmopathy. Template material for amplifying TCR beta CDR3 regions consisted of RNA transcripts. The study used the HTBI primer set for a first-round RT-PCR of the TCR CDR3. TCRdb ran MiXCR on the multiplex PCR reads and lists one entry per CDR3 protein. The sample includes 300,000 to 350,000 distinct CDR3 sequences, 11% to 15% of them seen just once. Specimen: blood. These receptors came from a woman younger than 45 with Graves' hyperthyroidism.

The chain is built from TRBV3-1 and TRBJ1-5; D remains unclear. CDR1 is LGHDT and CDR2 is YNNKEL in the germline V gene (reference sequence). The CDR3 spans 14 residues. Trimming shortened V by 5 bases and J by 7 bases, and 15 bases separated the two germline ends. The CDR3 reads CASSSNSGLQPQHF. The CDR3, as DNA: TGTGCCAGCAGCAGCAATTCGGGTTTACAGCCCCAGCATTTT.

In its sample, this clonotype was seen many times. The chain carries TRBV2 and TRBJ1-4; a possible D gene is TRBD1 (6 bases). V gave up 6 bases and J gave up 11 bases, with 25 bases separating them. There are 16 residues in the CDR3. The germline V gene encodes CDR1 SNHLY and CDR2 FYNNEI. The CDR3 coding sequence is TGTGCCAGCAGGGTTGACAGGTCGACGGTGGATGGGAAACTGTTTTTT. This translates into CASRVDRSTVDGKLFF.

This clonotype came up many times. The chain links TRBV12-3 or TRBV12-4 to TRBJ2-1, with 8 bases identical to TRBD2. V was pared by 4 bases and J by 6 bases, with 8 bases of the junction left unmatched. The CDR3 consists of 15 residues. The CDR3 loop is CASSCGGTNGNEQFF. The CDR3 DNA reads as TGTGCCAGCAGTTGCGGGGGGACTAACGGCAATGAGCAGTTCTTC.

This clonotype was observed at least ten times. This chain connects TRBV5-1 to TRBJ2-3, with 7 bases fitting TRBD1. The CDR3 length is 13 residues. J lost 6 bases, V lost 6 bases, and 7 bases had no gene match. The germline V gene has CDR1 SGHRS and CDR2 YFSETQ. Written as DNA, the CDR3 is TGCGCCAGCAACAGGGGCGCCGAGGATACGCAGTATTTT. This encodes CASNRGAEDTQYF. Full variable domain (remainder filled in from reference TRBV5-1 and TRBJ2-3): KAGVTQTPRYLIKTRGQQVTLSCSPISGHRSVSWYQQTPGQGLQFLFEYFSETQRNKGNFPGRFSGRQFSNSRSEMNVSTLELGDSALYLCASNRGAEDTQYFGPGTRLTVL.

This clonotype was seen more than once but under ten times. The chain joins TRBV29-1 to TRBJ2-7; TRBD1 matches 11 bases. V lost 7 bases, J lost 0 bases, and 5 bases stayed unmatched. This CDR3 has 14 amino acids. The germline V gene has CDR1 SQVTM and CDR2 ANQGSEA. CDR3 sequence: CSAAGTGGSYEQYF. The DNA of the CDR3 is TGCAGCGCCGCCGGGACAGGGGGCTCCTACGAGCAGTACTTC.

This clonotype came up many times. The chain combines TRBV19 with TRBJ1-5; D unclear. Trimming left V 4 bases short and J 1 base short, with 11 bases between. The CDR3 has 15 residues. Germline-derived CDR1 and CDR2 are LNHDA and SQIVND (reference sequence). DNA for the CDR3: TGTGCCAGTAGTAGGACGGAGCTAAGCAATCAGCCCCAGCATTTT. Translated: CASSRTELSNQPQHF.

This clonotype was recorded many times. This chain joins TRBV29-1 and TRBJ2-5, with D perhaps matching TRBD2 (5 bases). Germline V lookup: CDR1 SQVTM, CDR2 ANQGSEA. Trimming stripped 5 bases from V and 7 bases from J, with 17 bases between. The CDR3 runs 13 residues. CDR3 DNA sequence: TGCAGCGTTCCCCCGTCGGGGTTTGCGACCCAGTACTTC. Translation gives CSVPPSGFATQYF.

In this sample, this clonotype turned up many times. This chain joins TRBV20-1 and TRBJ2-1; D could derive from TRBD1 or TRBD2 (5 bases each). Trimming left V 3 bases short and J 3 bases short, with 15 bases between. This CDR3 is built from 15 residues. Germline V lookup: CDR1 DFQATT, CDR2 SNEGSKA (reference sequence). The CDR3 nucleotides read TGCAGTGCTAGCGGCCTGGGACCGTACTACAATGAGCAGTTCTTC. It codes for CSASGLGPYYNEQFF.

On this clonotype: Without the conserved terminal phenylalanine or tryptophan, this CDR3 likely stems from a read error. V and J are TRBV18 and TRBJ2-5; 9 bases match TRBD1. The V gene's germline CDR1 is KGHSH and CDR2 LQKENI. This CDR3 spans 15 amino acids. V lost 5 bases to trimming and J lost 3 bases; unmatched junction nucleotides: 7. The CDR3: CASSSGQGREETQYS. The CDR3 DNA reads as TGTGCCAGCTCATCTGGACAGGGGCGAGAAGAGACCCAGTACTCC.

At least ten counts were recorded for this clonotype. This chain links TRBV12-3 or TRBV12-4 with TRBJ2-1; D unclear. Trimming took off 4 bases at V and 10 bases at J, with 14 bases between the two ends. This CDR3 comprises 13 residues. The CDR3 DNA is TGTGCCAGCAGTTCAGACCCCTCTGGGGAGCAGTTCTTC. This codes for CASSSDPSGEQFF.

This clonotype was counted only a few times. The chain joins TRBV27 to TRBJ1-5, with D possibly matching TRBD1 (5 bases). The CDR3 is 16 amino acids. Germline V CDR1 and CDR2: MNHEY, SMNVEV (reference sequence). V gave up 3 bases and J gave up 9 bases, with 21 bases separating them. The CDR3 protein is CASSFLGPGDSGPQHF. CDR3 coding DNA: TGTGCCAGCAGTTTTTTAGGGCCGGGGGACTCGGGGCCCCAGCATTTT.

This clonotype appeared a few times. The chain uses TRBV6-4 and TRBJ2-2; perhaps TRBD2 as D (5 bases). The CDR3 is 13 residues long. The germline CDR1 and CDR2 sequences are MRHNA and SNTAGT. Trimming removed 4 bases from V and 2 bases from J, with 5 bases in between. The CDR3 DNA reads TGTGCCAGCAGTGGGACTAACACCGGGGAGCTGTTTTTT. Translation: CASSGTNTGELFF.

J is TRBJ2-7 and V is TRBV9, with TRBD2 matching 9 bases. The CDR3 loop spans 15 amino acids. CDR1 is SGDLS, CDR2 YYNGEE, per germline. Trimming at V came to 3 bases and at J to 4 bases, leaving 8 bases not matched to a gene. The CDR3 DNA sequence: TGTGCCAGCAGCGCCTCTGCGGGAGGGTCATACGAGCAGTACTTC. As protein: CASSASAGGSYEQYF.

There are a few counts of this clonotype. The chain couples TRBV28 to TRBJ2-3, with D maybe TRBD2 (7 bases). The CDR3 totals 18 residues. Trimming took off 1 base at V and 2 bases at J, with 19 bases between the two ends. The germline gives CDR1 MDHEN, CDR2 SYDVKM. The CDR3 loop reads CASSLSGGAWGATDTQYF. CDR3 bases: TGTGCCAGCAGTTTATCTGGGGGGGCGTGGGGGGCCACAGATACGCAGTATTTT.

At least ten counts were recorded for this clonotype. The rearrangement uses TRBV12-3 or TRBV12-4 and TRBJ1-4; D may be TRBD1 (5 bases). V was clipped by 7 bases and J by 5 bases, with 14 bases between them. The length of the CDR3 is 14 residues. The CDR3 protein is CASMAGTGNEKLFF. As DNA, the CDR3 is TGTGCCAGCATGGCCGGGACGGGAAATGAAAAACTGTTTTTT.

There are a few counts of this clonotype. This sequence joins TRBV29-1 and TRBJ2-5; 7 bases agree with TRBD2. Germline-derived CDR1 and CDR2 are SQVTM and ANQGSEA. V lost 6 bases, J lost 5 bases, and 12 bases stayed unmatched. This CDR3 region has 14 residues. DNA of the CDR3: TGCAGCGTAATCTCTGGCGGGAGCTCGGAGACCCAGTACTTC. Residues: CSVISGGSSETQYF.

This clonotype occurred a few times. The V and J genes are TRBV27 and TRBJ2-7; no reliable D call. The CDR3 is 13 residues long. CDR1 is MNHEY and CDR2 is SMNVEV in the germline V gene (reference sequence). V shed 9 bases and J shed 0 bases, with 12 bases lying between them. The CDR3 DNA follows: TGTGCCAGTCGCGACCCAAACTCCTACGAGCAGTACTTC. Its protein product is CASRDPNSYEQYF.

V gene TRBV20-1 combines with J gene TRBJ2-1, with D perhaps TRBD1 (5 bases). This CDR3 contains 15 residues. Germline V gene lookup returns CDR1 DFQATT and CDR2 SNEGSKA (reference sequence). V was trimmed by 3 bases and J by 12 bases, leaving 24 bases between them. The DNA of the CDR3 is TGCAGTGCTAGTCGGCCTAAGGGGCGCTTTAGGTGGCAGTTCTTC. It codes for CSASRPKGRFRWQFF.

This clonotype was detected ten times or more. V gene TRBV29-1 combines with J gene TRBJ2-2; D is uncertain. Trimming removed 6 bases from V and 0 bases from J, with 8 bases in between. CDR1 SQVTM and CDR2 ANQGSEA come from the germline V gene. The CDR3 consists of 13 residues. The CDR3, as DNA: TGCAGCGTCCCTCTCCCGAACACCGGGGAGCTGTTTTTT. Protein sequence: CSVPLPNTGELFF.

This clonotype was detected a few times. The rearrangement joins TRBV7-9 to TRBJ2-5; the D is unclear. The CDR3 loop spans 14 amino acids. The V and J ends lost 3 bases and 1 base respectively, with 9 bases between them. CDR1 and CDR2 from the germline V gene are SEHNR and FQNEAQ (reference sequence). This CDR3 reads CASSFPPAQETQYF. As DNA, the CDR3 is TGTGCCAGCAGCTTCCCCCCCGCCCAAGAGACCCAGTACTTC.

This clonotype was detected ten times or more. The rearrangement joins TRBV5-1 to TRBJ1-1; possibly TRBD1 for D (5 bases). Trimming removed 6 bases from V and 7 bases from J, with 13 bases in between. The CDR3 has 12 residues. CDR1 and CDR2 (germline): SGHRS, YFSETQ. The CDR3 DNA reads TGCGCCAGCAAGGAAGGGGTAGGTGAAGCTTTCTTT. Translated, it gives CASKEGVGEAFF.

This clonotype has a count of ten or more. This chain links TRBV7-9 with TRBJ2-7; 7 bases map to TRBD2. The J segment lost 2 bases and the V segment lost 2 bases, leaving 6 bases of the junction unmatched. The CDR3 extends over 15 amino acids. Germline V gene data show CDR1 as SEHNR and CDR2 as FQNEAQ (reference sequence). The CDR3 sequence: CASSLSSGSTYEQYF. CDR3 DNA sequence: TGTGCCAGCAGCTTATCTAGCGGATCTACCTACGAGCAGTACTTC.

The rearrangement joins TRBV3-1 to TRBJ2-3; D unresolved. This CDR3 contains 20 residues. Trimming removed 0 bases at V and 0 bases at J, with 22 bases between. Germline V lookup: CDR1 LGHDT, CDR2 YNNKEL (reference sequence). The CDR3 region is CASSQDTLGGSAPSTDTQYF. The CDR3 DNA reads TGTGCCAGCAGCCAAGATACTTTAGGCGGTTCAGCCCCTAGCACAGATACGCAGTATTTT.

This clonotype was found many times. The chain is built from TRBV2 and TRBJ2-1; 10 bases map to TRBD2. Germline CDR1 and CDR2: SNHLY and FYNNEI. V was pared by 5 bases and J by 0 bases, with 4 bases of the junction left unmatched. CDR3 length: 16 residues. CDR3: CASSPSGGSSYNEQFF. CDR3 DNA: TGTGCCAGCAGTCCTAGCGGGGGTAGCTCCTACAATGAGCAGTTCTTC.

This clonotype was found many times. The chain recombines TRBV3-1 with TRBJ1-2, with a possible D match to TRBD1 (5 bases). Trimming left V 2 bases short and J 8 bases short, with 18 bases between. Germline V lookup: CDR1 LGHDT, CDR2 YNNKEL (reference sequence). The CDR3 has 15 amino acids. The CDR3 spells CASSQPGGQAGGYTF. In nucleotides, the CDR3 is TGTGCCAGCAGCCAACCAGGAGGACAAGCTGGAGGCTACACCTTC.

This clonotype was detected ten times or more. The chain has TRBV11-2 and TRBJ1-1; a weak D match, TRBD1 (6 bases). Trimming removed 1 base from V and 4 bases from J, with 16 bases in between. The germline CDR1 and CDR2 sequences are SGHAT and FQNNGV. The CDR3 is 16 residues long. The CDR3 bases are TGTGCCAGCAGCTTAGTCAGGGGCCTGAGGAGCACTGAAGCTTTCTTT. This codes for CASSLVRGLRSTEAFF.